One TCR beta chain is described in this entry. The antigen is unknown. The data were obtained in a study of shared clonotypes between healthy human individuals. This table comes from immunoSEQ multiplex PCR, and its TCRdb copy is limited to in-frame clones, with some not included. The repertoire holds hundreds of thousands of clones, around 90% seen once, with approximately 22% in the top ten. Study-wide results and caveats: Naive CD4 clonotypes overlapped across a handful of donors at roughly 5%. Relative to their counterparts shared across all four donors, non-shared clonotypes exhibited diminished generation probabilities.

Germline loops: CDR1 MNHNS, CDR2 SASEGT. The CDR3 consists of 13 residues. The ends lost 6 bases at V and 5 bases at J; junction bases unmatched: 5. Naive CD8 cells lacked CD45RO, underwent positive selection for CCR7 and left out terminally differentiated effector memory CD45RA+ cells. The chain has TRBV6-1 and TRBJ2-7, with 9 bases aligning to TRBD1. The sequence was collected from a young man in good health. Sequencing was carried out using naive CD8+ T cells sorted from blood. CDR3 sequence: CASSWDREDEQYF. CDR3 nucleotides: TGTGCCAGCAGCTGGGACAGGGAAGACGAGCAGTACTTC.